This note documents a single T cell receptor (beta chain) sequence. The method was immunoSEQ multiplex PCR; TCRdb's version includes in-frame clones alone and lacks a portion of them. This sample has 2 million to 2.5 million clones, with more than 90% found just once. This entry belongs to a study of shared clonotypes between healthy human individuals. V was clipped by 6 bases and J by 8 bases, with 11 bases between them. This CDR3 region has 13 residues. CDR1 is KGHSH, CDR2 LQKENI, per germline. The receptor was derived from a man aged 18-30 years in good health. V and J are TRBV18 and TRBJ1-6; D possibly corresponds to TRBD1 (6 bases). The sample taken for sequencing was naive CD4+ T cells sorted from blood. Noted subset: CD45RA+ positively selected. DNA for the CDR3: TGTGCCAGCTCCCAAAACAGGGATTCACCCCTCCACTTT. Amino acid sequence: CASSQNRDSPLHF.